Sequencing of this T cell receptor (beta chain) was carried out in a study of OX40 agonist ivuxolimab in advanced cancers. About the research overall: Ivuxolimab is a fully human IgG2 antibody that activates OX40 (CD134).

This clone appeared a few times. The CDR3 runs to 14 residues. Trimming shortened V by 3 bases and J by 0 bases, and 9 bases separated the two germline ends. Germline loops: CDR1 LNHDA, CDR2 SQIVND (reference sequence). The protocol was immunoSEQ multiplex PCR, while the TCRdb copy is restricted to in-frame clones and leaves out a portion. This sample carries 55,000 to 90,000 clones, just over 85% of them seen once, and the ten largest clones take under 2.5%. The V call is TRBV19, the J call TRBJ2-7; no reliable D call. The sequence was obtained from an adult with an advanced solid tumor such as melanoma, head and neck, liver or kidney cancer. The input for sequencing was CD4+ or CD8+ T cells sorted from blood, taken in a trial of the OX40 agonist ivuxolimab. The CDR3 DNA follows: TGTGCCAGTAGTATTGGCCAAGACTCCTACGAGCAGTACTTC. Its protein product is CASSIGQDSYEQYF.